The sequence of this T cell receptor beta chain was determined in a study of shared clonotypes between healthy human individuals. General observations from the study: Clonotypes which were not shared had lower generation probabilities than clonotypes that all four donors shared.

Remarks on this clone: Its antigen remains unknown.

CDR3 length: 16 residues. The J segment lost 2 bases and the V segment lost 3 bases, leaving 3 bases of the junction unmatched. Germline values: CDR1 LNHDA, CDR2 SQIVND (reference sequence). Sorted-subset replicate PCRs used about 200 ng DNA, some 31,000 T cell genomes. Data came from immunoSEQ multiplex PCR; TCRdb stores just in-frame clones and leaves some out. The table records roughly 2.5 million clones, just over 90% of them present only once. The V call is TRBV19, the J call TRBJ2-7, with 14 bases lining up with TRBD2. The clonotype was recovered from a man aged 18 to 30 in good health. The source material was naive CD4+ T cells sorted from blood. Noted subset: CD45RA+ positively selected. CDR3 in amino acids: CASSMGTSGGTYEQYF. In nucleotides, the CDR3 is TGTGCCAGTAGTATGGGGACTAGCGGGGGAACCTACGAGCAGTACTTC.